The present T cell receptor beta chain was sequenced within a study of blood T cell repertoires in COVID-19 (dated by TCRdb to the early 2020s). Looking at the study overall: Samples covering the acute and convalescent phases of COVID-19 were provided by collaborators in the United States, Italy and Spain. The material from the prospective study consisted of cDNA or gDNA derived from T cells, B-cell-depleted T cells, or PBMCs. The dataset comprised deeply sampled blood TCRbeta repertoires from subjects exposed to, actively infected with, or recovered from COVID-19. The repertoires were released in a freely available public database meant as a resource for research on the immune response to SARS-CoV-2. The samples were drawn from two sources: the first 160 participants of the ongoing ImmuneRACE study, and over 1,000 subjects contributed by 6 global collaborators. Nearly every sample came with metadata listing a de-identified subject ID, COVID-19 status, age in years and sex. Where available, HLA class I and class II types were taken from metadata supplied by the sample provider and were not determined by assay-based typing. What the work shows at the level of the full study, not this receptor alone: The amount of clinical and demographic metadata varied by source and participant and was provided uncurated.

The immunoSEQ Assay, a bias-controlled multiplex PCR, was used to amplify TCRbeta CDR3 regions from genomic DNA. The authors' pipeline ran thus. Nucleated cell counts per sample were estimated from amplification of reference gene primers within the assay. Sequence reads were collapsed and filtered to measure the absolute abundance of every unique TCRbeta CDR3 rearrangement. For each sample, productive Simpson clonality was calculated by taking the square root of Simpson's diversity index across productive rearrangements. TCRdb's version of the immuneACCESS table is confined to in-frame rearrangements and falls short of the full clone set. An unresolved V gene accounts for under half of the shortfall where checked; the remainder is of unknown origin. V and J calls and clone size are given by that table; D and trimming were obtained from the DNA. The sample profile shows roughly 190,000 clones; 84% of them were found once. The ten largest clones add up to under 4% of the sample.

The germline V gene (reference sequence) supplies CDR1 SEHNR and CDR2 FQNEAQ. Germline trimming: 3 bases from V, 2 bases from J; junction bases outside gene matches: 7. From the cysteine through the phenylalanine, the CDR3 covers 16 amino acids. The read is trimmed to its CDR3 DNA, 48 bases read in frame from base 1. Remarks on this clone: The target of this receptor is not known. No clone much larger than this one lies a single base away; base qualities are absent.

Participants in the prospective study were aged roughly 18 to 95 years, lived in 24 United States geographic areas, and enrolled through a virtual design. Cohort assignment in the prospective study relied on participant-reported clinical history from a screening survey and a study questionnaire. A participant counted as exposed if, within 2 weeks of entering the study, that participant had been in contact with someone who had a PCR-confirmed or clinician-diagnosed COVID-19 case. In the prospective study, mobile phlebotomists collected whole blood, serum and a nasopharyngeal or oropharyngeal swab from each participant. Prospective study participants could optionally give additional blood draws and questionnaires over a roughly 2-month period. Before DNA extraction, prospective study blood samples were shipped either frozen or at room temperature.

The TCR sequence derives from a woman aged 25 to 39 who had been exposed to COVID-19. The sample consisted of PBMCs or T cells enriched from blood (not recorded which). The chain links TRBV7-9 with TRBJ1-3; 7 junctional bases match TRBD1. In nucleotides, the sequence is TGTGCCAGCAGCTTTAGACAGGGACACGCTGGAAACACCATATATTTT. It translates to CASSFRQGHAGNTIYF. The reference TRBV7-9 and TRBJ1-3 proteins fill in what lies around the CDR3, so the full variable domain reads DTGVSQNPRHKITKRGQNVTFRCDPISEHNRLYWYRQTLGQGPEFLTYFQNEAQLEKSRLLSDRFSAERPKGSFSTLEIQRTEQGDSAMYLCASSFRQGHAGNTIYFGEGSWLTVV.